This section outlines one TCR beta chain sequence together with its context. The data were obtained in a study of blood T cell repertoires in COVID-19. Study information: Some COVID-19 samples were acute and others convalescent; all came from the United States, Italy and Spain.

The authors' processing: Amplification with reference gene primers provided the estimates of nucleated cell counts. The table came from immunoSEQ multiplex PCR; TCRdb's copy has only in-frame clones and leaves some out. That table is the source of V, J and clone size, and D and trimming were worked out from the DNA. Of hundreds of thousands of clones listed, approximately 86% are singletons. Cohorts were assigned according to the clinical history that participants reported. Input material: PBMCs or T cells enriched from blood (not recorded which). This TCR was recovered from a woman between 18 and 29 years old who had recovered from COVID-19.

The CDR3 sequence: CASSLLAPGTFGNEQFF. In DNA form, the CDR3 reads TGCGCCAGCAGCCTTCTAGCCCCCGGGACTTTTGGCAATGAGCAGTTCTTC. V and J are TRBV4-3 and TRBJ2-1; D is possibly TRBD2 (6 bases). The CDR3 extends over 17 amino acids. Per the germline V gene, CDR1 is LGHNA and CDR2 is YSLEER. Trimming left V 4 bases short and J 6 bases short, with 22 bases between.